The present entry profiles one T cell receptor (beta chain) with its context. Its antigen is currently unknown. Blood samples measuring less than 3 ml were taken per donor. The record originates from a study of monozygotic twins with inflammatory bowel disease. Findings and limits, study-wide: Distinguishing T cell subtypes was not possible. IBD patients share fewer clonotypes with other people than healthy twins do, especially with disease activity.

Amplification of TCRalpha and TCRbeta cDNA involved two nested PCRs that ran for approximately 16 and 10 cycles. TCRdb reprocessed the 5' RACE reads, with one entry per CDR3 protein and no DNA. This sample contains about 420,000 distinct CDR3 sequences. Looked up from germline, CDR1 is DFQATT and CDR2 is SNEGSKA (reference sequence). The CDR3 extends over 14 amino acids. The material sequenced was blood. This chain links TRBV20-1 with TRBJ1-2; TCRdb's assignment of TRBD1 cannot be checked, as there is no DNA. The TCR was taken from a human donor with ulcerative colitis or Crohn's disease, or a healthy co-twin of an affected twin (not recorded which). CDR3 region: CSARGDRVNYGYTF.